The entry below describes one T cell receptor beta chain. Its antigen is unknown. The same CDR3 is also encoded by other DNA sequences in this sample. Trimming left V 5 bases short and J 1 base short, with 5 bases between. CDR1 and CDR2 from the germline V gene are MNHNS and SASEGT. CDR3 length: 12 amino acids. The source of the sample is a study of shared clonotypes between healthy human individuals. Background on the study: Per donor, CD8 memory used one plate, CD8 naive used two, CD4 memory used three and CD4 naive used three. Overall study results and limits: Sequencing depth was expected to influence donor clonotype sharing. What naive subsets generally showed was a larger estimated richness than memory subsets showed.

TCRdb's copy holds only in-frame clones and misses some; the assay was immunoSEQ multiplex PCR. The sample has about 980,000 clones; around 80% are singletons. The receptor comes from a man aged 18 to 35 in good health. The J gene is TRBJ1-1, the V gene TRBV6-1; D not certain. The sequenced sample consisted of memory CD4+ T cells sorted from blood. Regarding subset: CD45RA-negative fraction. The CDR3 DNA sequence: TGTGCCAGCAGTCCAGGGAACACTGAAGCTTTCTTT. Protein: CASSPGNTEAFF.